This T cell receptor beta chain appears in the sequencing data of a study of CD8 T cells in Susac syndrome (dated by TCRdb to the late 2010s). Describing the broader study: Among the Susac syndrome patients who were sequenced, clinically active disease was present in about six and clinical remission was observed in eight. At the time of blood withdrawal, Susac syndrome patients were either therapy-naive, taking corticosteroids (with some also receiving IVIg), or on IVIg alone. Clonality of the CD8+ T cell repertoire was compared between eleven to twelve healthy donors, approximately 14 Susac syndrome patients and around 15 multiple sclerosis patients. Repertoire sequencing was used to test whether CD8+ T cell activation and differentiation in Susac syndrome was antigen driven. The paper as a whole reports these results and caveats: The study acknowledged that relatively few individuals were included in the TCR sequencing and HLA analysis. CD8+ repertoires in Susac syndrome showed clonal expansion, which was highest in CD8+ TEMRA cells and was greater in clinically active patients than in remitting patients. In the total CD8+ and CD8+ TEMRA repertoires, sixteen and five Susac-specific public clones, respectively, were identified.

In the case of this clonotype: Its antigen specificity is not known. No much larger clone exists at a distance of one base, and base qualities are not known.

RNA was extracted using the RNeasy kit, and roughly 0.5 to 1 microgram was reverse transcribed with random hexamers. The immunoSEQ multiplex PCR assay, covering 54 Vbeta and 13 Jbeta segments, was used to amplify TCR beta CDR3 regions. To correct PCR amplification bias, a synthetic template baseline was used for both primer optimization and computational correction. For the original study's pipeline: Reads were annotated to V, D and J genes per IMGT and analyzed with immunoSEQ Analyzer, keeping only productive sequences. Clonality was calculated as one minus the Shannon entropy normalized by log2 of the number of productive unique sequences. For each patient and control, public and private clones were evaluated among the 100 most prevalent clones. A clone was defined as Susac-specific if it was absent from the healthy and MS cohorts, from over a thousand published viral clones and from other ImmuneACCESS disease sequences. TCRdb's own reprocessing of the public reads used fastp at Q25 and MiXCR and kept productive beta chains. Every CDR3 protein is listed once, alongside the most common genes and DNA of its rows. Here the V and J calls rest on TCRdb's processing, not on the authors' analysis. This sample gives about 130,000 distinct CDR3 sequences in total; about 95% of them show up just once. About 0.18% of the sample lies in the top ten.

Peripheral blood CD8+ and CD4+ T cells from healthy donors, Susac syndrome patients and multiple sclerosis patients were profiled by high-throughput TCR beta sequencing. The Susac syndrome patients fulfilled recently defined diagnostic criteria for either definite or probable disease. Bulk CD8+ and CD4+ T cells were purified by magnetic negative isolation, while CD8+ TEMRA cells were enriched using FACS. Blood was drawn into EDTA tubes, processed within 24 hours, and PBMCs were isolated by density gradient centrifugation. PBMCs destined for TCR sequencing were cryopreserved in liquid nitrogen and later thawed in a 37 °C water bath. The sorted or isolated CD4+, CD8+ and CD8+ TEMRA cells had a purity of 90% or higher. In the germline V gene (reference sequence), CDR1 corresponds to SEHNR and CDR2 to FQNEAQ. Compared with germline, V lacks 0 bases and J lacks 6 bases; bases without a gene match: 10. Including the terminal cysteine and phenylalanine, the CDR3 comprises 16 residues. Solely the CDR3 DNA is kept, with 48 bases framed from the first base.

Specimen: CD8+ T cells from PBMCs. This receptor was taken from a human donor with Susac syndrome. The chain uses TRBV7-9 and TRBJ2-7, with 8 junctional bases fitting TRBD2. The nucleotide sequence reads as follows: TGTGCCAGCAGCTTAGCCGAAGCGGGAGATAGATTCGAGCAGTACTTC. This gives the protein CASSLAEAGDRFEQYF.